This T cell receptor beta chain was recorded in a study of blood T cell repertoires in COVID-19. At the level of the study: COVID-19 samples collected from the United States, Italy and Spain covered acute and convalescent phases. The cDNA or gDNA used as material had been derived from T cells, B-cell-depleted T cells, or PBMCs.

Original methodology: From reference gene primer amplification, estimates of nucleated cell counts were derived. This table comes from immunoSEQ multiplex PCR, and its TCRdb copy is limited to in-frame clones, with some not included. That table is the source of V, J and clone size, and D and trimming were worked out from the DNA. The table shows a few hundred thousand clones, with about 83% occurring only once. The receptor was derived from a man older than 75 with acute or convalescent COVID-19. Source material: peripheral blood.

In DNA form, the CDR3 reads TGTGCTAGTGGTTTGGGACTAAACACTGAAGCTTTCTTT. It codes for CASGLGLNTEAFF. The chain carries TRBV12-5 and TRBJ1-1; the D is unclear. Trimming removed 1 base from V and 2 bases from J, with 5 bases in between. This CDR3 has 13 amino acids. CDR1 LGHNT and CDR2 FRNRAP come from the germline V gene.